This T cell receptor beta chain was identified during a study of radiotherapy plus CTLA-4 blockade in lung cancer. At the level of the study: Disease control was seen in 31% of patients, objective responses in roughly 17%.

Assay: immunoSEQ multiplex PCR; the TCRdb copy retains only in-frame clones and omits some. This table holds roughly 70,000 clones, roughly 84% found once. The germline V gene has CDR1 SQVTM and CDR2 ANQGSEA. V shed 4 bases and J shed 6 bases, with 12 bases lying between them. The CDR3 extends over 12 amino acids. This chain joins TRBV29-1 and TRBJ2-5, with D tentatively TRBD1 or TRBD2 (6 bases each). Sample: peripheral blood, taken from a patient treated with radiotherapy plus ipilimumab. The receptor was isolated from a human donor with non-small cell lung cancer that progressed on radiotherapy plus ipilimumab. In nucleotides, the CDR3 is TGCAGCGTTGTTGTAGGGGGGCAGACCCAGTACTTC. Translation: CSVVVGGQTQYF. Using reference TRBV29-1 and TRBJ2-5 for the parts outside the CDR3, the full variable domain is SAVISQKPSRDICQRGTSLTIQCQVDSQVTMMFWYRQQPGQSLTLIATANQGSEATYESGFVIDKFPISRPNLTFSTLTVSNMSPEDSSIYLCSVVVGGQTQYFGPGTRLLVL.